The 7 T cell receptor beta chains given below trace back to one sample, sequenced in a study of T-cell memory formation after mild COVID-19. TCRdb fed the 5' RACE reads into MiXCR, producing one record per CDR3 protein. This table holds approximately 180,000 distinct CDR3 sequences, about a sixth found once. The sample was PBMCs or a T cell subset sorted from them (not recorded which). These receptors were obtained from an adult woman who had mild COVID-19 (a few samples of this study predate the infection). Cell type and time point are not known.

The chain links TRBV12-3 or TRBV12-4 to TRBJ2-1; D remains ambiguous. V was clipped by 1 base and J by 6 bases, with 7 bases between them. This CDR3 contains 13 residues. CDR3 protein: CASSLVAANEQFF. CDR3 in DNA: TGTGCCAGCAGTTTAGTGGCAGCCAATGAGCAGTTCTTC.

Only a few counts were recorded for this clonotype. The chain employs TRBV11-1 and TRBJ1-2; no clear D gene. V dropped 4 bases and J dropped 4 bases, with 16 bases sitting between them. The CDR3 extends over 15 amino acids. Germline V gene data show CDR1 as SGHAT and CDR2 as FQDESV (reference sequence). The CDR3 DNA is TGTGCCAGCAGCTCCCCCGCTCATGGAAGCTATGGCTACACCTTC. This encodes CASSSPAHGSYGYTF.

This clonotype was observed at least ten times. This chain links TRBV24-1 with TRBJ2-7; no clear D. CDR1 is KGHDR and CDR2 is SFDVKD in the germline V gene. V was clipped by 5 bases and J by 1 base, with 5 bases between them. There are 12 residues in the CDR3. The CDR3 loop is CATSAGSYEQYF. The DNA of the CDR3 is TGTGCCACCAGTGCCGGATCCTACGAGCAGTACTTC.

This clonotype was seen only a few times. The chain combines TRBV7-9 with TRBJ2-6, with D maybe TRBD2 (5 bases). V was clipped by 2 bases and J by 0 bases, with 14 bases between them. Germline V lookup: CDR1 SEHNR, CDR2 FQNEAQ (reference sequence). The CDR3 has 18 amino acids. CDR3 nucleotide sequence: TGTGCCAGCAGCTTATTGGGCCTGGGGAGCTCTGGGGCCAACGTCCTGACTTTC. It encodes CASSLLGLGSSGANVLTF.

The chain is built from TRBV5-1 and TRBJ2-7; D gene uncertain. Germline V CDR1 and CDR2: SGHRS, YFSETQ. This CDR3 has 16 amino acids. Trimming shortened V by 3 bases and J by 3 bases, and 19 bases separated the two germline ends. CDR3 DNA: TGCGCCAGCAGCTCCACTCAAAGTATGGCTGTCTACGAGCAGTACTTC. Translating it yields CASSSTQSMAVYEQYF.

The V gene is TRBV20-1, the J gene TRBJ1-3, with 10 bases fitting TRBD1. From germline, CDR1 is DFQATT and CDR2 SNEGSKA (reference sequence). The CDR3 is 13 amino acids. Trimming at V came to 6 bases and at J to 7 bases, leaving 6 bases not matched to a gene. The CDR3 DNA follows: TGCAGTGCCCTCAGGGACAGGGGTAACACCATATATTTT. It specifies CSALRDRGNTIYF.

The J gene is TRBJ2-1, the V gene TRBV30; D not resolved. CDR3 length: 12 residues. Trimming took 0 bases from V and 9 from J, leaving 9 bases between them. The germline gives CDR1 GTSNPN, CDR2 SVGIG (reference sequence). CDR3 DNA sequence: TGTGCCTGGAGTGTGAGTAACCCTGAGCAGTTCTTC. This encodes CAWSVSNPEQFF.